This TCR beta chain was captured in a study of OX40 agonist ivuxolimab in advanced cancers. Overall study context: Patients were treated with ivuxolimab, an agonistic anti-OX40 (CD134) antibody. Of the participants, under 50% had some prior anti-PD-1, anti-PD-L1 or anti-CTLA-4 therapy, which was allowed. Patients assigned to dose escalation were diagnosed with hepatocellular carcinoma, melanoma, renal cell or head and neck cancer.

Losses at the gene ends were 0 bases for V and 0 bases for J; bases not matched to a gene: 11. The CDR3 runs to 18 residues. Germline assignment: CDR1 GTSNPN and CDR2 SVGIG (reference sequence). Profiling relied on immunoSEQ multiplex PCR, and the TCRdb table lists in-frame clones only, not all of them. The repertoire holds 90,000 to 95,000 clones, with about 89% as singletons. Comments on this clone: Its cognate antigen is unknown.

Study-wide points: Clonal expansion was seen in CD4+ and CD8+ blood T cells by week 6 at 0.1 to 3.0 mg/kg.

The V and J genes are TRBV30 and TRBJ2-3; 8 nucleotides agree with TRBD2. Sequences were derived from CD4+ or CD8+ T cells sorted from blood, sampled in a trial of the OX40 agonist ivuxolimab. This TCR derives from an adult with an advanced solid tumor such as melanoma, head and neck, liver or kidney cancer. The CDR3 region is CAWSVQGLGGDSTDTQYF. The CDR3 DNA sequence: TGTGCCTGGAGTGTACAAGGGCTCGGGGGGGATAGCACAGATACGCAGTATTTT.